These 28 T cell receptor beta chains were sequenced from one sample in a study of vaccination and CD4 T cells after COVID-19. The treatment denotes: roughly 10-day PBMC culture with coronavirus spike peptide pools or control peptides (ViraFEST assay). Antigen specificity for these receptors is unknown. An Oncomine TCR Beta short-read assay was used to sequence the DNA from cultured CD4+ T cells. TCRdb called the PCR reads again in MiXCR, with one record for every CDR3 protein. The data hold about 8,500 distinct CDR3 sequences, with about 61% observed a single time. The material sequenced was CD4+ T cells from blood, cultured in vitro. These receptors were obtained from a human donor who had recovered from COVID-19.

This chain links TRBV20-1 with TRBJ2-5; D gene unclear. The V and J ends lost 3 bases and 4 bases respectively, with 6 bases between them. Germline V CDR1 and CDR2: DFQATT, SNEGSKA (reference sequence). This CDR3 is built from 11 residues. In DNA form, the CDR3 reads TGCAGTGCTAGGCTAGGAGAGACCCAGTACTTC. This encodes CSARLGETQYF.

J is TRBJ1-2 and V is TRBV28, with 7 bases matching TRBD1. The trim removed 6 bases at V and 0 bases at J, leaving 4 bases unmatched. This CDR3 is built from 14 residues. The germline CDR1 and CDR2 sequences are MDHEN and SYDVKM. The CDR3 here is CASRGQHPNYGYTF. The CDR3 DNA follows: TGTGCCAGCAGGGGACAGCACCCTAACTATGGCTACACCTTC.

The V call is TRBV20-1, the J call TRBJ2-7; no clear D. The CDR3 covers 12 residues. The V and J ends lost 1 base and 7 bases respectively, with 11 bases between them. From germline, CDR1 is DFQATT and CDR2 SNEGSKA (reference sequence). CDR3 DNA sequence: TGCAGTGCTAGAGTTAGGTTAGTGGAGCAGTACTTC. Translating it yields CSARVRLVEQYF.

The chain recombines TRBV7-8 with TRBJ2-7; D may be TRBD2 (5 bases). Germline V CDR1 and CDR2: SGHVS, FQNEAQ. This CDR3 has 12 amino acids. Trimming stripped 6 bases from V and 9 bases from J, with 15 bases between. The CDR3 protein is CASSYLEGMQYF. In nucleotides, the CDR3 is TGTGCCAGCAGTTACCTAGAGGGTATGCAGTACTTC.

Within the sample, this clonotype is medium-sized. The rearrangement joins TRBV20-1 to TRBJ1-2, with D hard to call. V was pared by 3 bases and J by 4 bases, with 6 bases between. Germline values: CDR1 DFQATT, CDR2 SNEGSKA (reference sequence). This CDR3 contains 11 residues. In DNA, the CDR3 is TGCAGTGCTAGCCCCCTCTATGGCTACACCTTC. Residues: CSASPLYGYTF.

This chain uses TRBV15 with TRBJ2-1; D remains ambiguous. V was cut by 5 bases and J by 7 bases, with 12 bases left in between. CDR3 length: 13 residues. CDR1 and CDR2 (germline): LNHNV, YYDKDF (reference sequence). This CDR3 reads CATSPQGTNEQFF. CDR3 in DNA: TGTGCCACCAGCCCCCAAGGAACGAATGAGCAGTTCTTC. The whole variable domain, filled in from reference TRBV15 and TRBJ2-1, reads DAMVIQNPRYQVTQFGKPVTLSCSQTLNHNVMYWYQQKSSQAPKLLFHYYDKDFNNEADTPDNFQSRRPNTSFCFLDIRSPGLGDTAMYLCATSPQGTNEQFFGPGTRLTVL.

In its sample, this clonotype was seen a few times. This chain uses TRBV24-1 with TRBJ2-5, with 8 bases lining up with TRBD1. The germline V gene has CDR1 KGHDR and CDR2 SFDVKD. Losses at the gene ends were 5 bases for V and 6 bases for J; bases not matched to a gene: 4. CDR3 length equals 13 residues. For the CDR3, the DNA is TGTGCCACCAGTGGGACAGGGCACAAGACCCAGTACTTC. The encoded protein is CATSGTGHKTQYF.

V is TRBV6-1 and J is TRBJ1-1; D uncertain. Per germline, CDR1 MNHNS and CDR2 SASEGT. The V gene lost 7 bases and the J gene lost 10 bases, with 19 bases spanning the gap. This CDR3 is 13 amino acids long. The CDR3 DNA follows: TGTGCCAGCACCCATAGCCGGGTGGGTTCAGCTTTCTTT. It specifies CASTHSRVGSAFF.

The chain joins TRBV20-1 to TRBJ1-2, with D uncertain. There are 11 residues in the CDR3. Looked up from germline, CDR1 is DFQATT and CDR2 is SNEGSKA (reference sequence). CDR3 in DNA: TGCAGCCCCCCTGGAGCCTATGGCTACACCTTC. Its protein is CSPPGAYGYTF.

This chain connects TRBV28 to TRBJ1-6; D gene ambiguous. The CDR3 is made up of 15 amino acids. The germline V and J ends were trimmed by 6 bases and 7 bases, with 16 bases remaining between them. CDR1 and CDR2 (germline): MDHEN, SYDVKM. Here the CDR3 DNA reads TGTGCCAGCAGCGGCGGGGAGACGGCAAATTCACCCCTCCACTTT. Encoded protein: CASSGGETANSPLHF.

The chain recombines TRBV20-1 with TRBJ1-1, with D possibly matching TRBD1 (6 bases). The CDR3 runs 13 residues. Germline loops: CDR1 DFQATT, CDR2 SNEGSKA (reference sequence). The CDR3 loop is CRSHKGGNTEAFF. In nucleotides, the CDR3 is TGCAGGTCCCACAAGGGGGGAAACACTGAAGCTTTCTTT.

V and J are TRBV7-6 and TRBJ1-1; tentatively, D is TRBD1 (6 bases). Germline CDR1 and CDR2: SGHVS and FNYEAQ. The CDR3 length is 15 residues. Trimming pared 0 bases from V and 4 bases from J, leaving 12 bases between. DNA of the CDR3: TGTGCCAGCAGCTTAGCATTACAGGGCCGCACTGAAGCTTTCTTT. Translated, it gives CASSLALQGRTEAFF.

The CDR3 sequence: CASSLLGGHYEQYF. As DNA, the CDR3 is TGTGCCAGCAGCTTATTAGGGGGCCACTACGAGCAGTACTTC. The chain employs TRBV7-2 and TRBJ2-7; 7 bases fit TRBD1. This CDR3 has 14 residues. Unmatched junction bases numbered 4, after V lost 2 bases and J lost 3 bases. CDR1 and CDR2 from the germline V gene are SGHTA and FQGNSA.

The chain carries TRBV7-2 and TRBJ2-5; tentative D call: TRBD2 (5 bases). Between the trimmed V and J ends, which lost 2 bases and 0 bases, there was a span of 7 bases. CDR3 length: 14 amino acids. CDR1 and CDR2 from the germline V gene are SGHTA and FQGNSA. The CDR3 sequence: CASSLFGDQETQYF. CDR3 nucleotide sequence: TGTGCCAGCAGCTTATTCGGGGACCAAGAGACCCAGTACTTC.

The CDR3 DNA reads as TGCAGTGCTTCCCGTACGACAGGGGGCAGGGAGACCCAGTACTTC. Its protein product is CSASRTTGGRETQYF. The rearrangement uses TRBV20-1 and TRBJ2-5, with 10 bases lining up with TRBD1. The ends lost 5 bases at V and 5 bases at J; junction bases unmatched: 11. This CDR3 region has 15 residues. Germline lookup yields CDR1 DFQATT and CDR2 SNEGSKA (reference sequence).

This clonotype has just a few counts. The chain carries TRBV20-1 and TRBJ2-1; D remains ambiguous. V was pared by 3 bases and J by 8 bases, with 8 bases between. Germline CDR1 and CDR2: DFQATT and SNEGSKA (reference sequence). The CDR3 totals 11 residues. The CDR3 region is CSASATYEQFF. The DNA for the CDR3 is TGCAGTGCTAGTGCCACATATGAGCAGTTCTTC.

This clonotype has only a few counts. The gene calls are TRBV20-1 and TRBJ2-7, with D uncertain. Germline CDR1 reads DFQATT; CDR2 reads SNEGSKA (reference sequence). The V end was cut by 3 bases, the J end by 3 bases, with 12 bases between. The CDR3 spans 13 residues. CDR3 sequence: CSASGGKLYEQYF. The DNA of the CDR3 is TGCAGTGCTAGTGGCGGTAAACTCTACGAGCAGTACTTC.

The rearrangement links TRBV28 to TRBJ1-1, with D uncertain. The germline CDR1 and CDR2 sequences are MDHEN and SYDVKM. The V gene lost 3 bases and the J gene lost 10 bases, with 9 bases spanning the gap. The CDR3 has 11 amino acids. CDR3 amino acids: CASSLVGRAFF. The CDR3 bases are TGTGCCAGCAGTTTGGTGGGCAGAGCTTTCTTT.

This rearrangement joins TRBV20-1 to TRBJ2-3; the D gene is possibly TRBD1 (6 bases). V was shortened by 8 bases and J by 6 bases, with 30 bases between the two germline ends. The CDR3 is 17 residues long. Germline lookup yields CDR1 DFQATT and CDR2 SNEGSKA (reference sequence). The CDR3 protein is CSTPRPSGDVYRDTQYF. CDR3 bases: TGCAGTACCCCTCGACCGTCAGGGGATGTTTATAGGGATACGCAGTATTTT.

This clonotype was counted a few times. The J gene is TRBJ2-5, the V gene TRBV7-2; D possibly corresponds to TRBD2 (6 bases). Between the trimmed V and J ends, which lost 5 bases and 4 bases, there was a span of 11 bases. Germline assignment: CDR1 SGHTA and CDR2 FQGNSA. This CDR3 contains 13 residues. DNA for the CDR3: TGTGCCAGCAGCCTGACTAGGGGAGAGACCCAGTACTTC. Translation: CASSLTRGETQYF.

The chain has TRBV7-2 and TRBJ1-5; tentatively, D is TRBD1 (5 bases). The ends were cut back, 3 bases at V and 7 bases at J, with 13 bases in the middle. There are 14 residues in the CDR3. The germline V gene encodes CDR1 SGHTA and CDR2 FQGNSA. The DNA for the CDR3 is TGTGCCAGCAGCTTTGACAGACCTCAACAGCCCCAGCATTTT. It specifies CASSFDRPQQPQHF.

This chain uses TRBV6-1 with TRBJ2-7; possibly TRBD1 or TRBD2 for D (7 bases each). Between the trimmed V and J ends, which lost 7 bases and 3 bases, there was a span of 22 bases. CDR1 is MNHNS, CDR2 SASEGT, per germline. This CDR3 region has 16 residues. CDR3 nucleotide sequence: TGTGCCAGCACCCTCGAAGGGGGCGGCGGGGGCTACGAGCAGTACTTC. Protein sequence: CASTLEGGGGGYEQYF.

The chain has TRBV28 and TRBJ2-7; perhaps TRBD2 as D (7 bases). Trimming pared 2 bases from V and 1 base from J, leaving 9 bases between. The CDR3 covers 14 residues. Germline CDR1 and CDR2: MDHEN and SYDVKM. CDR3 bases: TGTGCCAGCAGTTTAAGGGGGGGGTCCTACGAGCAGTACTTC. Residues: CASSLRGGSYEQYF.

J is TRBJ2-5 and V is TRBV20-1, with 7 bases matching TRBD2. With V trimmed by 6 bases and J by 7 bases, 14 bases remained unmatched. Germline CDR1 is DFQATT and CDR2 is SNEGSKA (reference sequence). This CDR3 is 14 amino acids long. The CDR3, as DNA: TGCAGTGCCCGTGAACCCGGCGGGGGTTGGACCCAGTACTTC. Translation: CSAREPGGGWTQYF.

The chain carries TRBV20-1 and TRBJ2-7; D is unclear. The CDR3 consists of 12 residues. Germline V gene sequence: CDR1 DFQATT, CDR2 SNEGSKA (reference sequence). Trimming cost V 4 bases and J 2 bases, with 9 bases left between them. This CDR3 reads CSAIQPPYEQYF. CDR3 bases: TGCAGTGCTATTCAACCTCCCTACGAGCAGTACTTC.

This clonotype has just a few counts. The rearrangement links TRBV7-2 to TRBJ2-7; possibly TRBD1 or TRBD2 for D (5 bases each). The CDR3 has 14 amino acids. V gave up 2 bases and J gave up 7 bases, with 15 bases separating them. In germline, CDR1 is SGHTA, CDR2 FQGNSA. CDR3: CASSLSGPLTEQYF. CDR3 coding DNA: TGTGCCAGCAGCTTATCGGGACCCCTGACGGAGCAGTACTTC.

CDR3 bases: TGTGCCACCCTTACCCCAGGGGCAGGCAACACCATATATTTT. It codes for CATLTPGAGNTIYF. V and J are TRBV28 and TRBJ1-3, with a possible D match to TRBD1 (6 bases). Per germline, CDR1 MDHEN and CDR2 SYDVKM. This CDR3 is built from 14 residues. V lost 10 bases and J 7 bases, leaving 20 bases between the germline ends.

This sequence joins TRBV6-1 and TRBJ2-7; D might be TRBD1 (5 bases). The CDR3 sequence is 14 residues long. V lost 9 bases to trimming and J lost 3 bases, with 18 bases between them. CDR1 is MNHNS and CDR2 is SASEGT in the germline V gene. In nucleotides, the CDR3 is TGTGCCAGTAGGATCACAGGAACGCTCTACGAGCAGTACTTC. It is translated as CASRITGTLYEQYF.